This T cell receptor (beta chain) was captured by sequencing in a study of T cells after posttransplantation cyclophosphamide (dated by TCRdb to 2016 to 2018). With respect to the entire study: T cell repertoire reconstitution was tracked by TRB sequencing after myeloablative bone marrow transplantation in which posttransplantation cyclophosphamide was used as GVHD prophylaxis. Blood from all 35 or so PTCy patients with 1-year posttransplant specimens was subjected to TRB sequencing. TRA and TRB clonality were tightly correlated in about 10 samples, so subsequent TCR analyses focused on TRB only. Public TRB sequences were searched against a database of over 3,000 sequences associated with responses to pathogens, tumor antigens, self-antigens and alloantigens. Samples from 30 to 40 PTCy-treated patients and 16 related bone marrow donors of those patients were subjected to antigen receptor sequencing. TRB sequencing was also done on up to 3 additional blood samples from 2 to 5.2 years after transplant in 3 patients, and on pretransplant blood from several patients. Here is what the overall study found, with its caveats: Across 45 or so patients, TRB clonality was highly associated with recipient CMV seropositivity and CMV reactivation, and PTCy diversity was similar to diversity in CNI/methotrexate controls. Donor-recipient similarity was low at 1-2 months but increased during the first year, and donor CD8+ memory clones often dominated later blood repertoires. The TRB repertoires of T cells infiltrating skin or the GI tract showed only limited overlap with the TRB repertoires found in blood.

Based on the germline V gene (reference sequence), the CDR1 and CDR2 sequences are SGHKS and YYEKEE. V is reduced by 2 bases and J by 1 base, leaving a spacing of 4 bases between them. There are 13 amino acids in the CDR3, from cysteine to phenylalanine inclusive. CDR3 DNA only is kept here, 39 bases in frame from base 1. The treatment or condition label for this specimen denotes: high-dose cyclophosphamide on days +3 and +4 as single-agent GVHD prophylaxis. Patients in the PTCy group got busulfan and fludarabine conditioning, a marrow graft from a related or unrelated donor, and cyclophosphamide on days +3 and +4. The PTCy-treated patients were drawn from a prospective, multi-institutional clinical trial. Peripheral blood and bone marrow mononuclear cells were isolated by Ficoll-Hypaque density centrifugation and cryopreserved. Points on this clone: Which antigen it targets is not known. Base qualities are missing; no much larger clone stands one base away.

Genomic DNA was used for TRB sequencing, which was performed with the immunoSEQ assay at survey resolution or with the hsTCRB kit. As for the original processing: Initial read processing used immunoSEQ software, and repertoire analyses used the LymphoSeq R package. Clonality was calculated as 1 minus normalized Shannon entropy, and the Gini coefficient was also calculated for each TRB dataset. Phenotypes of unsorted samples were inferred by mapping TRB sequences from sorted subsets of the recipient or donor onto unsorted samples of the same recipient. In its TCRdb copy, this immuneACCESS table keeps in-frame sequences only and misses some clones. Where compared with another copy, unresolved V genes explain less than half of these, and the others have no known cause. Clonal size and the V and J genes are those of that table, whereas D and trimming came from the DNA. The sample data list some 11,000 clones, and roughly 1.9% of these were observed just once. The ten largest clones capture around a sixth of the sample.

The sequencing used PBMCs, collected after allogeneic stem cell transplant with posttransplant cyclophosphamide. The receptor's source is a male patient aged 25-45 years who received an allogeneic stem cell transplant from a related donor, was CMV-positive, and had no GVHD. After a transplant, some T cells may be of graft donor origin. The V and J segments used are TRBV5-5 and TRBJ1-5; there is no confident call for the D gene. The CDR3 region has the sequence CASSFASNQPQHF. DNA sequence: TGTGCCAGCAGCTTCGCGAGCAATCAGCCCCAGCATTTT.